This TCR beta chain is drawn from a study of blood T cell repertoires in COVID-19. Study information: Collection of acute and convalescent COVID-19 samples took place in the United States, Italy and Spain. From T cells, B-cell-depleted T cells, or PBMCs came the material, which was cDNA or gDNA.

In the original analysis: The authors estimated nucleated cell counts from reference gene primer amplification. The assay was immunoSEQ multiplex PCR, and TCRdb's table has in-frame clones only and misses some. That table furnishes V, J and clone size, whereas the DNA furnished D and trimming. The sample has some 270,000 clones; approximately 83% are singletons. Sequenced input: peripheral blood. The source is a woman in her 70s with acute or convalescent COVID-19.

The CDR3 nucleotides are TGTGCCAGCAGTTTATTCCAGGGTAGGGGAAATCAGCCCCAGCATTTT. Translation gives CASSLFQGRGNQPQHF. The genes are TRBV28 and TRBJ1-5, with D possibly being TRBD1 (5 bases). V lost 1 base to trimming and J lost 4 bases, with 14 bases between them. The CDR3 length is 16 residues. Germline loops: CDR1 MDHEN, CDR2 SYDVKM.